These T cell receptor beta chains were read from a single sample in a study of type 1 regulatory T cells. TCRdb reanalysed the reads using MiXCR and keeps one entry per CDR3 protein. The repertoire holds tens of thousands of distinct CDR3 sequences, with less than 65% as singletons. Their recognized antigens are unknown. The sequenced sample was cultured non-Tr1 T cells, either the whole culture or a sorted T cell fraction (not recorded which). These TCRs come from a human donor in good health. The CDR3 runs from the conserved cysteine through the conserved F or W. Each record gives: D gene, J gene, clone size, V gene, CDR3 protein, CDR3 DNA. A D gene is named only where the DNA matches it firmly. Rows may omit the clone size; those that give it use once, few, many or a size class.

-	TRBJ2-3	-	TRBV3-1	CASSQGDGNIDTQYF	TGTGCCAGCAGCCAAGGGGACGGCAATATAGATACGCAGTATTTT
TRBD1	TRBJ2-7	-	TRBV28	CASRRQGTGAYEQYF	TGTGCCAGCAGGCGTCAAGGGACAGGGGCCTACGAGCAGTACTTC
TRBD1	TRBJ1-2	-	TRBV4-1	CASSQDGTGGYTF	TGCGCCAGCAGCCAAGATGGGACAGGGGGTTACACCTTC
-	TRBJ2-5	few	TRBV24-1	CATSDLEAHQETQYF	TGTGCCACCAGTGATTTAGAAGCCCACCAAGAGACCCAGTACTTC
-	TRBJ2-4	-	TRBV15	CATSRDWGDSKNIQYF	TGTGCCACCAGCAGAGACTGGGGCGATTCCAAAAACATTCAGTACTTC
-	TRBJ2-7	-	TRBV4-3	CASSQVVGSEQYF	TGCGCCAGCAGCCAAGTAGTAGGGTCCGAGCAGTACTTC
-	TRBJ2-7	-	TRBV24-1	CATSDLTVVSVRHSYEQYF	TGTGCCACCAGTGATTTGACGGTGGTGTCGGTCAGGCACTCCTACGAGCAGTACTTC
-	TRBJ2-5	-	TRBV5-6	CASSLSGSRGYQETQYF	TGTGCCAGCAGCTTGTCGGGCAGTAGGGGGTACCAAGAGACCCAGTACTTC
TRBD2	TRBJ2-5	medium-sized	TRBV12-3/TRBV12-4	CASSLGAGEKYF	TGTGCCAGCAGTTTAGGGGCGGGAGAGAAGTACTTC
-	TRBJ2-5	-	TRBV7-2	CASSYMGGSSSGSQETQYF	TGTGCCAGCAGCTATATGGGGGGTTCGAGTAGCGGAAGTCAAGAGACCCAGTACTTC
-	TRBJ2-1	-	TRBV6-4	CASRGVGNNEQFF	TGTGCCAGCAGAGGGGTAGGAAACAATGAGCAGTTCTTC
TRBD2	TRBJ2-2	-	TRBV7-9	CASLSLAVFTGELFF	TGTGCCAGCCTCTCCCTAGCGGTTTTCACCGGGGAGCTGTTTTTT
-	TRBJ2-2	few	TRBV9	CASSVGSWGSGELFF	TGTGCCAGCAGCGTAGGTTCGTGGGGATCCGGGGAGCTGTTTTTT
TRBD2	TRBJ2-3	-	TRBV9	CASSVAPLAGDTDTQYF	TGTGCCAGCAGCGTAGCCCCACTAGCGGGAGACACAGATACGCAGTATTTT
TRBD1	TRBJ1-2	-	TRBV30	CAWDRALWGYTF	TGTGCCTGGGACAGGGCCTTGTGGGGCTACACCTTC
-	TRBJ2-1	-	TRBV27	CASRRTQSSYNEQFF	TGTGCCAGCAGACGGACGCAGAGCTCCTACAATGAGCAGTTCTTC
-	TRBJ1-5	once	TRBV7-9	CASSFQEDQPQHF	TGTGCCAGCAGCTTCCAGGAAGATCAGCCCCAGCATTTT
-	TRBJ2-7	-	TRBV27	CASSHDMTEQYF	TGTGCCAGCAGCCATGACATGACCGAGCAGTACTTC
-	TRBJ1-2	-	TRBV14	CASSQDLVGGYTF	TGTGCCAGCAGCCAAGACCTGGTGGGTGGCTACACCTTC
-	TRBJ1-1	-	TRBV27	CASSLSRAATTEAFF	TGTGCCAGCAGTTTATCGAGGGCGGCGACCACTGAAGCTTTCTTT
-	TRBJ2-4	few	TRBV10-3	CAIGENIQYF	TGTGCCATCGGGGAAAACATTCAGTACTTC
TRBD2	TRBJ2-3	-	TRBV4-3	CASSQAAMTSGKRDTQYF	TGCGCCAGCAGCCAAGCCGCAATGACTAGCGGGAAGCGGGATACGCAGTATTTT
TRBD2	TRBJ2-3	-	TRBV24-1	CATSDLAGEEGDTQYF	TGTGCCACCAGTGATCTCGCGGGAGAGGAAGGAGATACGCAGTATTTT
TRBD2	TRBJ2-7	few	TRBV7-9	CASSLAGTMGPEQYF	TGTGCCAGCAGCTTAGCCGGGACTATGGGTCCCGAGCAGTACTTC
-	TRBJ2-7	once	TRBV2	CASSVQRTARYEQYF	TGTGCCAGCAGTGTCCAAAGGACAGCCCGATACGAGCAGTACTTC
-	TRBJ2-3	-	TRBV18	CASSGSSSRTDTQYF	TGTGCCAGCTCCGGTAGTAGCAGTCGCACAGATACGCAGTATTTT
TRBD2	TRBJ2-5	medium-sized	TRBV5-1	CASSTSTSGIQETQYF	TGCGCCAGCAGCACATCGACTAGCGGGATACAAGAGACCCAGTACTTC
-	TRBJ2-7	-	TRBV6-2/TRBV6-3	CASSSLNSGNRPDYEQYF	TGTGCCAGCAGCTCGTTAAACTCAGGTAACCGACCGGACTACGAGCAGTACTTC
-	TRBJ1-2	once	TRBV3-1	CASSQSRSGGYTF	TGTGCCAGCAGCCAGAGCCGGAGTGGAGGCTACACCTTC
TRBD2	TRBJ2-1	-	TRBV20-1	CSARDPMASGNNEQFF	TGCAGTGCTAGAGATCCTATGGCTAGCGGAAACAATGAGCAGTTCTTC
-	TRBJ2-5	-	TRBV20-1	CSAIQGLQETQYF	TGCAGTGCTATTCAGGGGCTCCAAGAGACCCAGTACTTC
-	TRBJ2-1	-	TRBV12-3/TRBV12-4	CATTVRFSYNEQFF	TGTGCCACTACGGTCCGCTTTTCCTACAATGAGCAGTTCTTC
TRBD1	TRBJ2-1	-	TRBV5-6	CASSFQGAPFNEQFF	TGTGCCAGCAGCTTCCAGGGGGCGCCGTTCAATGAGCAGTTCTTC
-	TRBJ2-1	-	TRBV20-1	CSARDGRAQFF	TGCAGTGCTAGAGATGGGCGAGCGCAGTTCTTC
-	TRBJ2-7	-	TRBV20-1	CSAGPGSYEQYF	TGCAGTGCTGGTCCGGGCTCCTACGAGCAGTACTTC
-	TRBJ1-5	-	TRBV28	CATLSLRQGLRGNQSQHF	-
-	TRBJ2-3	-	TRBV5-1	CASSLRGLGADTQYF	TGCGCCAGCAGCTTGCGGGGCCTTGGGGCAGATACGCAGTATTTT
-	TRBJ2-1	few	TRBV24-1	CATSRGSGVEQFF	TGTGCCACCAGTCGGGGTTCGGGGGTAGAGCAGTTCTTC
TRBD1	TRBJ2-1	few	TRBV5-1	CASSLEPGQDNEQFF	TGCGCCAGCAGCTTAGAGCCGGGACAGGACAATGAGCAGTTCTTC
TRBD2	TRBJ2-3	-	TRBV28	CASSTIAGAEDTQYF	TGTGCCAGCAGTACCATAGCGGGGGCGGAAGATACGCAGTATTTT
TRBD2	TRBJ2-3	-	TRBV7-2	CASSLLAGGPTDTHYF	TGTGCCAGCAGCTTACTAGCGGGAGGGCCCACAGATACGCATTATTTT
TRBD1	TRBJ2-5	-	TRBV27	CASSLRSRGETQYF	TGTGCCAGCAGTTTAAGGTCCAGGGGGGAGACCCAGTACTTC
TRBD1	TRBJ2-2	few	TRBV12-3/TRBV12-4	CASRSGTATGELFF	TGTGCCAGCAGGTCCGGGACAGCTACCGGGGAGCTGTTTTTT
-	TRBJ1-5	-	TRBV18	CASSGGSVQPQHF	TGTGCCAGCTCGGGAGGGAGCGTTCAGCCCCAGCATTTT
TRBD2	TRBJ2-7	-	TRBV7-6	CASSLVGTSGTYEQYF	TGTGCCAGCAGCTTAGTCGGGACTAGCGGTACCTACGAGCAGTACTTC
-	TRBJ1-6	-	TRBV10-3	CAISEGENRLSPLHF	TGTGCCATCAGTGAGGGAGAGAACAGGTTGTCACCCCTCCACTTT
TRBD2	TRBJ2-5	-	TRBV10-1	CASRIPSGTKETQYF	TGCGCCAGCAGGATACCTAGCGGGACTAAAGAGACCCAGTACTTC
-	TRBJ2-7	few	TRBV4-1	CASSQEQSLKLGEQYF	TGCGCCAGCAGCCAAGAACAGTCCCTCAAACTAGGCGAGCAGTACTTC
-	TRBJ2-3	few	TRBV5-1	CASSLAPLTDTQYF	TGCGCCAGCAGCTTGGCTCCTCTCACAGATACGCAGTATTTT
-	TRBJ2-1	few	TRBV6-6	CASTEGTNYNEQFF	TGTGCCAGCACCGAAGGGACAAACTACAATGAGCAGTTCTTC
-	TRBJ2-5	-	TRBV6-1	CASSPSGPQETQYF	TGTGCCAGCAGCCCGAGTGGCCCCCAAGAGACCCAGTACTTC